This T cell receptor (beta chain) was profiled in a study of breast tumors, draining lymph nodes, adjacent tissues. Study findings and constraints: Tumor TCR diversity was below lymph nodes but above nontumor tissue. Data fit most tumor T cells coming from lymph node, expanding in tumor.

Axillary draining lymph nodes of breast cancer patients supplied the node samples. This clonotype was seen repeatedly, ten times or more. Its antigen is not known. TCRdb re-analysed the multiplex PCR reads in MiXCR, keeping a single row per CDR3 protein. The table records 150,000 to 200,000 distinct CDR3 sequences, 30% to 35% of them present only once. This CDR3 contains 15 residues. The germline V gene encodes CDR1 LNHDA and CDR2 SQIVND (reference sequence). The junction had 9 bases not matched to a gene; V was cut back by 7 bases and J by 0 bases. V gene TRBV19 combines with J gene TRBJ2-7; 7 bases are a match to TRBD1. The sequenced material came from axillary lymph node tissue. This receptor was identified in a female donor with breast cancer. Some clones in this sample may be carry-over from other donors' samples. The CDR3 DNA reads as TGTGCCAGTACCGCAGGGGGTTCCATCTCCTACGAGCAGTACTTC. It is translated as CASTAGGSISYEQYF.